This T cell receptor (beta chain) was recovered during a study of T cell repertoires in cytomegalovirus infection. The CDR3 length is 14 residues. J was trimmed by 4 bases and V by 3 bases; bases with no gene match: 5. Germline V lookup: CDR1 MGHDK, CDR2 SYGVNS. One entry per CDR3 protein results from TCRdb running MiXCR on the reads. The sample contains around 740,000 distinct CDR3 sequences, about 40% of which appear only once. This receptor was taken from a human donor in good health (CMV status not recorded). Some clones in this sample may be carry-over from other donors' samples. Sequenced input: PBMCs. The J gene is TRBJ2-5, the V gene TRBV25-1, with 7 bases fitting TRBD1. This chain's CDR3 is CASSDKTGVETQYF. DNA of the CDR3: TGTGCCAGCAGTGACAAAACAGGGGTAGAGACCCAGTACTTC. The full variable domain, its missing parts supplied by reference TRBV25-1 and TRBJ2-5, is EADIYQTPRYLVIGTGKKITLECSQTMGHDKMYWYQQDPGMELHLIHYSYGVNSTEKGDLSSESTVSRIRTEHFPLTLESARPSHTSQYLCASSDKTGVETQYFGPGTRLLVL.